One sample yielded the 7 T cell receptor beta chains listed below, sequenced in a study of cytomegalovirus exposure and HLA in healthy donors. The PCR ran on 60 Vbeta and 13 Jbeta primers. TCRdb's copy holds only in-frame clones and misses some; the assay was immunoSEQ multiplex PCR. The table has fewer than 250,000 clones, around 76% seen once. Material: PBMCs. Receptor source: a man aged 18-30 years in good health and CMV-seronegative.

This chain links TRBV7-9 with TRBJ2-1; D remains ambiguous. V gave up 10 bases and J gave up 10 bases, with 14 bases separating them. The CDR3 length is 11 residues. Germline V gene data show CDR1 as SEHNR and CDR2 as FQNEAQ (reference sequence). The CDR3 here is CATATGREQFF. The CDR3 DNA is TGTGCCACCGCCACGGGTAGGGAGCAGTTCTTC.

The V and J genes are TRBV19 and TRBJ2-3; possibly TRBD2 for D (6 bases). The germline gives CDR1 LNHDA, CDR2 SQIVND (reference sequence). Trimming removed 5 bases from V and 5 bases from J, with 14 bases in between. There are 14 residues in the CDR3. CDR3 loop: CASSVPLGGDTQYF. In nucleotides, the CDR3 is TGTGCCAGTAGTGTGCCCCTCGGGGGAGATACGCAGTATTTT. Using reference TRBV19 and TRBJ2-3 for the parts outside the CDR3, the full variable domain is DGGITQSPKYLFRKEGQNVTLSCEQNLNHDAMYWYRQDPGQGLRLIYYSQIVNDFQKGDIAEGYSVSREKKESFPLTVTSAQKNPTAFYLCASSVPLGGDTQYFGPGTRLTVL.

CDR3 sequence: CASSPDSSYGYTF. The CDR3 coding sequence is TGTGCCAGCAGCCCAGACAGCAGCTATGGCTACACCTTC. The V call is TRBV2, the J call TRBJ1-2, with D maybe TRBD1 (5 bases). Deletions cut 6 bases from V and 4 bases from J, with 12 bases between. CDR3 length: 13 residues. CDR1 is SNHLY and CDR2 is FYNNEI in the germline V gene.

This sequence joins TRBV2 and TRBJ2-3; TRBD1 agrees at 7 bases. The V gene end was trimmed by 4 bases and the J gene end by 4 bases; junction bases not matched to a gene: 8. This CDR3 contains 15 residues. Per germline, CDR1 SNHLY and CDR2 FYNNEI. Here the CDR3 reads CASSARQGSSDTQYF. As DNA, the CDR3 is TGTGCCAGCAGTGCCCGACAGGGATCCTCAGATACGCAGTATTTT.

The rearrangement uses TRBV7-3 and TRBJ1-1, with D possibly TRBD1 on 5 matching bases. There are 13 residues in the CDR3. The germline V and J ends were trimmed by 0 bases and 7 bases, with 9 bases remaining between them. Germline V gene lookup returns CDR1 SGHTA and CDR2 FQGTGA. This chain's CDR3 is CASSLTGRGEAFF. The DNA of the CDR3 is TGTGCCAGCAGCTTAACGGGTAGGGGTGAAGCTTTCTTT.

The V and J genes are TRBV6-5 and TRBJ1-1, with a tentative D call TRBD1 (5 bases). Germline CDR1 and CDR2: MNHEY and SVGAGI. This CDR3 contains 12 residues. V lost 3 bases and J lost 7, with 9 bases in between. The CDR3 coding sequence is TGTGCCAGCAGTTATGAAACAGGTGAAGCTTTCTTT. Protein product: CASSYETGEAFF.

The rearrangement joins TRBV25-1 to TRBJ1-2; TRBD1 might be the D (5 bases). V shed 3 bases and J shed 8 bases, with 16 bases lying between them. Per germline, CDR1 MGHDK and CDR2 SYGVNS. The CDR3 extends over 14 amino acids. The CDR3 here is CASSDHHRSMGYTF. The CDR3 DNA follows: TGTGCCAGCAGTGACCATCACAGGTCTATGGGCTACACCTTC.